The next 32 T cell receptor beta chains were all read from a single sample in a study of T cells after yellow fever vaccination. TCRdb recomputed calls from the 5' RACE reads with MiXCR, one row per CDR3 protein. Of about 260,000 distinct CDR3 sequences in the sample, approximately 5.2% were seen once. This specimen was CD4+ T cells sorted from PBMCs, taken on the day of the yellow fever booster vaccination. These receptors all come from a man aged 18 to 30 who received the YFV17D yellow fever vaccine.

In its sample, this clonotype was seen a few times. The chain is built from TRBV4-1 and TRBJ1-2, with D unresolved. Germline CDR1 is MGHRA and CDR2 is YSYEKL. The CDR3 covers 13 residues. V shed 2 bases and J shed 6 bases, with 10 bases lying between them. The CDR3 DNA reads TGCGCCAGCAGCCAAAGACCGAGCCATGGCTACACCTTC. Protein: CASSQRPSHGYTF.

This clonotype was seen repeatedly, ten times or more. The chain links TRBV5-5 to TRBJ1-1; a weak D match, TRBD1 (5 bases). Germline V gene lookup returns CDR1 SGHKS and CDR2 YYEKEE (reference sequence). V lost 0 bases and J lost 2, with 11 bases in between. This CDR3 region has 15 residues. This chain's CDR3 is CASSLGRGENTEAFF. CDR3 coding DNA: TGTGCCAGCAGCTTGGGCCGGGGGGAAAACACTGAAGCTTTCTTT.

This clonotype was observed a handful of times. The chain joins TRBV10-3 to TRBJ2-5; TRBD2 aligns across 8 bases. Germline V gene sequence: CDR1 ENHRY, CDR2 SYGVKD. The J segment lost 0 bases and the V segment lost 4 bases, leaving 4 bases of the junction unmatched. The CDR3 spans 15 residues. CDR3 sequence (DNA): TGTGCCATCAGTGCGCCCGGGGGGGACCAAGAGACCCAGTACTTC. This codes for CAISAPGGDQETQYF.

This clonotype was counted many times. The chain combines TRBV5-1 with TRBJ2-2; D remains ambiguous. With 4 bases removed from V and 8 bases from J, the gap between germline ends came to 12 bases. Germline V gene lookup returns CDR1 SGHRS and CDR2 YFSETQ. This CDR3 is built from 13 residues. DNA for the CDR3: TGCGCCAGCAGCCCCCAAGGGTCGGGGGAGCTGTTTTTT. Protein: CASSPQGSGELFF.

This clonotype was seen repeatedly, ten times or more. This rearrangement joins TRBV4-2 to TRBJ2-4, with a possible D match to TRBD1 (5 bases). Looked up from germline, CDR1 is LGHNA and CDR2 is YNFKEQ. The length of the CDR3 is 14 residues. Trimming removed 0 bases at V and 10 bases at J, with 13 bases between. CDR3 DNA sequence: TGTGCCAGCAGCCAAGATAAGGGGTTGGAGATTCAGTACTTC. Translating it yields CASSQDKGLEIQYF.

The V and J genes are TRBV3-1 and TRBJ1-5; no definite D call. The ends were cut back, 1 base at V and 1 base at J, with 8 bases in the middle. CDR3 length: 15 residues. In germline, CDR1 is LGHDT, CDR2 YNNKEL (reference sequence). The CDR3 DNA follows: TGTGCCAGCAGCCAAGGGACGTTAAGCAATCAGCCCCAGCATTTT. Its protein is CASSQGTLSNQPQHF.

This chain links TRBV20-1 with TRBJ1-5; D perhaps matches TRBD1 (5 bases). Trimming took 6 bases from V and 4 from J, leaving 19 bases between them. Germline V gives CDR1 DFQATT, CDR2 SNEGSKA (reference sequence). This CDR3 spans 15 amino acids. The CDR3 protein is CSAKGGGTGNQPQHF. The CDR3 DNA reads TGCAGTGCCAAGGGCGGGGGGACTGGTAATCAGCCCCAGCATTTT.

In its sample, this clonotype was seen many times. This CDR3 is CASSQRGNQPQHF. The CDR3 coding sequence is TGTGCCAGCAGCCAACGGGGAAATCAGCCCCAGCATTTT. The rearrangement links TRBV7-2 to TRBJ1-5; D is undetermined. Per the germline V gene, CDR1 is SGHTA and CDR2 is FQGNSA. The CDR3 consists of 13 residues. V was trimmed by 5 bases and J by 4 bases, leaving 9 bases between them. Full variable domain (missing parts from reference TRBV7-2 and TRBJ1-5): GAGVSQSPSNKVTEKGKDVELRCDPISGHTALYWYRQSLGQGLEFLIYFQGNSAPDKSGLPSDRFSAERTGGSVSTLTIQRTQQEDSAVYLCASSQRGNQPQHFGDGTRLSIL.

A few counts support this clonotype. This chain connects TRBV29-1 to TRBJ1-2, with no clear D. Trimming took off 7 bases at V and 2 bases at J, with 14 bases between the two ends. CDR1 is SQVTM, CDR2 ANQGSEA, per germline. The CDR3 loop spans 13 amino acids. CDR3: CSALPEVNYGYTF. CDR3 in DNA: TGCAGCGCCCTCCCGGAGGTGAACTATGGCTACACCTTC.

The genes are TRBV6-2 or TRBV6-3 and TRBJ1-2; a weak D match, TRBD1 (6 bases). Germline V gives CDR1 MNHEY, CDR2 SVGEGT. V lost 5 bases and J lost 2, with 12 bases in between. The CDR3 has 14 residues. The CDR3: CASSTRQENYGYTF. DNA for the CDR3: TGTGCCAGCAGTACCAGACAGGAGAACTATGGCTACACCTTC.

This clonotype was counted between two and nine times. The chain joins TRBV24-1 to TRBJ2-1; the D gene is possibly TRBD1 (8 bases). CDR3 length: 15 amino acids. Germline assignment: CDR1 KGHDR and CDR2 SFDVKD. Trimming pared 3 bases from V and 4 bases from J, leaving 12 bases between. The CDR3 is CATSDRGDRYNEQFF. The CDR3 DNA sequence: TGTGCCACCAGTGATCGGGGGGACAGGTACAATGAGCAGTTCTTC.

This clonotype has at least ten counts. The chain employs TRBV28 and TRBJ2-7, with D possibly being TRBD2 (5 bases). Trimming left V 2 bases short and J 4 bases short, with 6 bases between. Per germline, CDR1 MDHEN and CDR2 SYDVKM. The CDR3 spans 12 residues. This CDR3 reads CASSLRGYEQYF. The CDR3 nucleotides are TGTGCCAGCAGTTTACGGGGTTACGAGCAGTACTTC.

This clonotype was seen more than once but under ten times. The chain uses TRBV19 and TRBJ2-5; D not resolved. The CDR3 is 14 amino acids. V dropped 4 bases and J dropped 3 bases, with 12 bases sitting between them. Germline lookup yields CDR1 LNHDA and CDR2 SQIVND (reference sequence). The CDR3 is CASSTKDGEETQYF. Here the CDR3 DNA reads TGTGCCAGTAGTACTAAGGACGGTGAAGAGACCCAGTACTTC.

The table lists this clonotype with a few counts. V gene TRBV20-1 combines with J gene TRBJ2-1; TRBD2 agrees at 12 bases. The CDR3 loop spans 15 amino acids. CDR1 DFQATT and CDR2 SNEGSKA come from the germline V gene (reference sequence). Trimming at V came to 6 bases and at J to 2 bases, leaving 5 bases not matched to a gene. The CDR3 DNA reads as TGCAGTGCGTCTAGCGGGGGGGCCCCCTACAATGAGCAGTTCTTC. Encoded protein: CSASSGGAPYNEQFF.

In DNA, the CDR3 is TGTGCCAGCAGCTTAGTACAGCGGGGACCCTACGAGCAGTACGTC. This encodes CASSLVQRGPYEQYV. The chain combines TRBV7-4 with TRBJ2-7; the match to TRBD2 covers 7 bases. The CDR3 length is 15 residues. Germline assignment: CDR1 SGHVT and CDR2 SQSDAQ. The V gene end was trimmed by 1 base and the J gene end by 2 bases; junction bases not matched to a gene: 5.

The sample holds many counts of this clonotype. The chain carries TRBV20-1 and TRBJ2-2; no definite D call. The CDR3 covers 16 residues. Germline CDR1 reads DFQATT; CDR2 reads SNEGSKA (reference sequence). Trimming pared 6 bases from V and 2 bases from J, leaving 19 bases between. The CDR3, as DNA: TGCAGTGCCATACCCCGGCAGACTGAAAACACCGGGGAGCTGTTTTTT. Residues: CSAIPRQTENTGELFF.

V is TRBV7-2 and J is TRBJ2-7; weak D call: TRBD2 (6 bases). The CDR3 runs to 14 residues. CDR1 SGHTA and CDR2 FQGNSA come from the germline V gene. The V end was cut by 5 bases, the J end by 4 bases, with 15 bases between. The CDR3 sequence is CASSPQAGTYEQYF. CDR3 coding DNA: TGTGCCAGCAGCCCCCAGGCGGGGACTTACGAGCAGTACTTC.

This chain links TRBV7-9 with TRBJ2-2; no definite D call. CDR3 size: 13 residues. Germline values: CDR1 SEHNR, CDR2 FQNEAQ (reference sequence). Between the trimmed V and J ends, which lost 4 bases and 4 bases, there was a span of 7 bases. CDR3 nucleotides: TGTGCCAGCAGCTCAACGGTCACCGGGGAGCTGTTTTTT. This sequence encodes CASSSTVTGELFF.

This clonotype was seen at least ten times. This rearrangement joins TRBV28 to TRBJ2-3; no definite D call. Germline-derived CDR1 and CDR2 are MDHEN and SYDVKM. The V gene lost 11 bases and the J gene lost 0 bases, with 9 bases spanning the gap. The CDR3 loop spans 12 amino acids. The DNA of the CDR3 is TGTGCCGCTAGTGTAAGCACAGATACGCAGTATTTT. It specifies CAASVSTDTQYF.

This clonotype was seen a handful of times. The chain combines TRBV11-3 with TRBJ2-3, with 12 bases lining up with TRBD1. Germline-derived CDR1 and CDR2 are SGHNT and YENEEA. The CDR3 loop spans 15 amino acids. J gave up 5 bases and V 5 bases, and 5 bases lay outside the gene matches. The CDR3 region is CASSPGQGAVDTQYF. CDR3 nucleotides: TGTGCCAGCAGCCCGGGACAGGGGGCCGTAGATACGCAGTATTTT.

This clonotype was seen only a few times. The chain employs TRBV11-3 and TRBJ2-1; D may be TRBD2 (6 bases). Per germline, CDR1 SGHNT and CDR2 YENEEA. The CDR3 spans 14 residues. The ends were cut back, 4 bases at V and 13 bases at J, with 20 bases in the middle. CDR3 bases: TGTGCCAGCAGCTCTCCCAATCTCGCGGGGCTACAGTTCTTC. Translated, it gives CASSSPNLAGLQFF.

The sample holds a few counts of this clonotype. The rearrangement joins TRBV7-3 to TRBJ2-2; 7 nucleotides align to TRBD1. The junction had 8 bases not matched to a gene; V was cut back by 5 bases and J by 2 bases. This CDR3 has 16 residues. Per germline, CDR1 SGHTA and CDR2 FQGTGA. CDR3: CASSPLGTANTGELFF. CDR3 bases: TGTGCCAGCAGCCCTCTAGGGACAGCAAACACCGGGGAGCTGTTTTTT.

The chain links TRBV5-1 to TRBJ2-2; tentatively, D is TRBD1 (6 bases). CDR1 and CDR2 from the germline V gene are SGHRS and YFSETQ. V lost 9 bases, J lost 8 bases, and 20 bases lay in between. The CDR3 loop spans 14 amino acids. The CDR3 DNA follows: TGCGCCACCCGACAGGTCGAAGGTTCTGGGGAGCTGTTTTTT. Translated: CATRQVEGSGELFF.

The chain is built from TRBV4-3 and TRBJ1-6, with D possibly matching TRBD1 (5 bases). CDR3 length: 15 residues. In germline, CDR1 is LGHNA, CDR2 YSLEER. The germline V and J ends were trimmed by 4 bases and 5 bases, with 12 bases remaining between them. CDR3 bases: TGCGCCAGCAGCCCCCAGGGAGCTAATAATTCACCCCTCCACTTT. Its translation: CASSPQGANNSPLHF.

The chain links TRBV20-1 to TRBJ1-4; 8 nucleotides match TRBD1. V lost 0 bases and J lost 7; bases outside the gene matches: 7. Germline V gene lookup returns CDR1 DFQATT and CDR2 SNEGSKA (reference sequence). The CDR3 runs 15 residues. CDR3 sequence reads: CSARDLRQGREKLFF. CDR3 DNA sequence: TGCAGTGCTAGAGATCTAAGACAGGGGCGTGAAAAACTGTTTTTT.

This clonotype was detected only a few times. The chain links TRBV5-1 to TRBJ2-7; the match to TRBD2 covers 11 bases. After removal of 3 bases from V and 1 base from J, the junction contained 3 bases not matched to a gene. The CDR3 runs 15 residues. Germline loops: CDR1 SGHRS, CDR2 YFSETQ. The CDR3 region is CASSYTSGGSYEQYV. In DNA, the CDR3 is TGCGCCAGCAGCTACACTAGCGGGGGTTCCTACGAGCAGTACGTC.

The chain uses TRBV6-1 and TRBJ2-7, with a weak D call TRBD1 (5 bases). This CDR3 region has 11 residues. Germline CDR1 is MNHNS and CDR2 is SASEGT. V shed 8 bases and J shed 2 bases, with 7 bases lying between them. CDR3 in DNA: TGTGCCAGCCGGACAACCTACGAGCAGTACGTC. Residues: CASRTTYEQYV.

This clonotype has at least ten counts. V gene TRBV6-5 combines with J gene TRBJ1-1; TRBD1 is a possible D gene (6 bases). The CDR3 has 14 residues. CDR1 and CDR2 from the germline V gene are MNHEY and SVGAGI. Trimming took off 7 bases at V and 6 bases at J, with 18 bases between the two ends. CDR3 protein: CASNKPAGDPEAFF. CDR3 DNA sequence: TGTGCCAGCAACAAACCCGCAGGGGACCCTGAAGCTTTCTTT.

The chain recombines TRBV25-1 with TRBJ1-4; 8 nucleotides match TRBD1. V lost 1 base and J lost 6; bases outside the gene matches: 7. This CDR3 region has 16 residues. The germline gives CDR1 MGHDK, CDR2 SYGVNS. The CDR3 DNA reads TGTGCCAGCAGTGAATTCAAGGGACAGGTTGATGAAAAACTGTTTTTT. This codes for CASSEFKGQVDEKLFF.

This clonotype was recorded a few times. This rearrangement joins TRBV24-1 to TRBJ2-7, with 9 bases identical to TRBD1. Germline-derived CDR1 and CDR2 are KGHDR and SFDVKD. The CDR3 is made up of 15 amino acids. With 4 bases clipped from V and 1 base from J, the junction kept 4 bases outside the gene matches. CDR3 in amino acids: CATSDWDRDSYEQYV. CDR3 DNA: TGTGCCACCAGTGACTGGGACAGGGATTCCTACGAGCAGTACGTC.

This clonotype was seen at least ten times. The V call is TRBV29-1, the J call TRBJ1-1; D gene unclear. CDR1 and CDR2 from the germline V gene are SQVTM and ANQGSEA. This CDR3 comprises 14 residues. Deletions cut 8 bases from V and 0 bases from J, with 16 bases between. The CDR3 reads CSSQLTQVNTEAFF. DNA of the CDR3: TGCAGCTCTCAACTGACCCAAGTGAACACTGAAGCTTTCTTT.

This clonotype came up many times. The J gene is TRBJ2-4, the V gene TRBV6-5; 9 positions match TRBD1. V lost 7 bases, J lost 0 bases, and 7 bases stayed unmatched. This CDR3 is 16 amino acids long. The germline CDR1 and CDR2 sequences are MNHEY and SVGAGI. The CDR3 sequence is CASTPQGAGAKNIQYF. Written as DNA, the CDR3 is TGTGCCAGCACCCCACAGGGGGCGGGAGCCAAAAACATTCAGTACTTC.